What follows are 23 T cell receptor beta chains derived from one specimen sequenced in a study of blood T cell repertoires in COVID-19. Libraries were prepared by immunoSEQ multiplex PCR; TCRdb keeps only in-frame clonotypes and omits some of them. The data contain around 370,000 clones, 85% to 90% of them singletons. What was sequenced was peripheral blood. The receptor source for this set is a woman in her 70s with COVID-19, enrolled during active disease.

V is TRBV20-1 and J is TRBJ1-2; maybe TRBD1 (6 bases). The length of the CDR3 is 11 residues. Germline CDR1 is DFQATT and CDR2 is SNEGSKA (reference sequence). V lost 6 bases and J lost 4, with 9 bases in between. CDR3 in DNA: TGCAGTGCAATGGACAGCTATGGCTACACCTTC. Translation: CSAMDSYGYTF.

This chain joins TRBV28 and TRBJ1-5; TRBD1 agrees at 7 bases. V shed 1 base and J 0 bases; nucleotides not matched to a gene: 6. This CDR3 is built from 17 residues. The germline CDR1 and CDR2 sequences are MDHEN and SYDVKM. CDR3 nucleotides: TGTGCCAGCAGTTTATCGACAGGGCCCTATAGCAATCAGCCCCAGCATTTT. This encodes CASSLSTGPYSNQPQHF.

The chain employs TRBV6-6 and TRBJ2-7, with D perhaps TRBD1 (6 bases). CDR3 length equals 13 residues. Per the germline V gene, CDR1 is MNHNY and CDR2 is SVGAGI (reference sequence). V lost 6 bases and J 7 bases, leaving 16 bases between the germline ends. CDR3 bases: TGTGCCAGCAGCCTGGACAGCGTAAGTGAGCAGTACTTC. Protein product: CASSLDSVSEQYF.

The chain is built from TRBV5-1 and TRBJ1-2, with 10 positions matching TRBD1. Germline V gives CDR1 SGHRS, CDR2 YFSETQ. The CDR3 runs 13 residues. V shed 3 bases, J shed 7 bases, and the junction held 3 bases outside the gene matches. CDR3 DNA: TGCGCCAGCAGCTCCGGACAGGGGGGTGGCTACACCTTC. Translated: CASSSGQGGGYTF. The full variable domain, in which reference TRBV5-1 and TRBJ1-2 provide the parts outside the CDR3, is KAGVTQTPRYLIKTRGQQVTLSCSPISGHRSVSWYQQTPGQGLQFLFEYFSETQRNKGNFPGRFSGRQFSNSRSEMNVSTLELGDSALYLCASSSGQGGGYTFGSGTRLTVV.

The chain joins TRBV5-1 to TRBJ2-4; 10 bases fit TRBD2. Germline lookup yields CDR1 SGHRS and CDR2 YFSETQ. The CDR3 loop spans 19 amino acids. V lost 1 base to trimming and J lost 2 bases; unmatched junction nucleotides: 12. In DNA form, the CDR3 reads TGCGCCAGCAGCTTGTCGGCTAGCGGGGGCCTAACCCCCAAAAACATTCAGTACTTC. Encoded protein: CASSLSASGGLTPKNIQYF. Using reference TRBV5-1 and TRBJ2-4 for the parts outside the CDR3, the full variable domain is KAGVTQTPRYLIKTRGQQVTLSCSPISGHRSVSWYQQTPGQGLQFLFEYFSETQRNKGNFPGRFSGRQFSNSRSEMNVSTLELGDSALYLCASSLSASGGLTPKNIQYFGAGTRLSVL.

On this clone: In the same sample, other DNA sequences code for this CDR3. The CDR3 spells CASSLYNQPQHF. The CDR3, as DNA: TGTGCCAGCAGCTTATACAATCAGCCCCAGCATTTT. This chain connects TRBV7-2 to TRBJ1-5; no reliable D call. V was pared by 2 bases and J by 3 bases, with 2 bases between. Germline V CDR1 and CDR2: SGHTA, FQGNSA. The CDR3 is made up of 12 amino acids.

V usage is TRBV2 and J usage is TRBJ1-2; TRBD1 might be the D (5 bases). The germline gives CDR1 SNHLY, CDR2 FYNNEI. V was trimmed by 6 bases and J by 4 bases, leaving 9 bases between them. The CDR3 runs to 12 residues. CDR3 nucleotides: TGTGCCAGCAGGCAGGACACCTATGGCTACACCTTC. It is translated as CASRQDTYGYTF.

This clone was seen just once. The genes are TRBV5-1 and TRBJ1-2; D unclear. V was clipped by 1 base and J by 0 bases, with 4 bases between them. CDR1 and CDR2 from the germline V gene are SGHRS and YFSETQ. CDR3 length equals 13 residues. The CDR3 spells CASSLTANYGYTF. The CDR3 nucleotides read TGCGCCAGCAGCTTGACAGCTAACTATGGCTACACCTTC.

The V call is TRBV10-3, the J call TRBJ2-7, with D tentatively TRBD1 (6 bases). CDR1 ENHRY and CDR2 SYGVKD come from the germline V gene. V was shortened by 8 bases and J by 6 bases, with 20 bases between the two germline ends. The CDR3 is 14 residues long. Here the CDR3 reads CAIARTEGVGEQYF. CDR3 DNA sequence: TGTGCCATCGCTCGGACAGAAGGGGTGGGCGAGCAGTACTTC.

This clone was detected only once. The chain recombines TRBV29-1 with TRBJ1-1; 9 bases are a match to TRBD1. This CDR3 has 12 residues. The V gene end was trimmed by 5 bases and the J gene end by 11 bases; junction bases not matched to a gene: 9. Germline V gene sequence: CDR1 SQVTM, CDR2 ANQGSEA. The DNA for the CDR3 is TGCAGCGTTATAACAGGGGGCGCAGGGGCTTTCTTT. Its protein product is CSVITGGAGAFF.

This clone was seen just once. The chain carries TRBV28 and TRBJ1-1; no reliable D call. The germline V gene encodes CDR1 MDHEN and CDR2 SYDVKM. Trimming took 2 bases from V and 5 from J, leaving 9 bases between them. CDR3 size: 13 residues. The CDR3 spells CASSLGPGTEAFF. In DNA, the CDR3 is TGTGCCAGCAGTTTAGGGCCGGGGACTGAAGCTTTCTTT. The full variable domain, completed using reference TRBV28 and TRBJ1-1, is DVKVTQSSRYLVKRTGEKVFLECVQDMDHENMFWYRQDPGLGLRLIYFSYDVKMKEKGDIPEGYSVSREKKERFSLILESASTNQTSMYLCASSLGPGTEAFFGQGTRLTVV.

The chain couples TRBV18 to TRBJ2-1, with 10 nucleotides matching TRBD2. The germline CDR1 and CDR2 sequences are KGHSH and LQKENI. The CDR3 covers 14 residues. The V segment lost 3 bases and the J segment 5 bases; nucleotides outside the gene matches: 1. The CDR3 DNA follows: TGTGCCAGCTCACCCAGCGGGGGGGACAATGAGCAGTTCTTC. It yields the protein CASSPSGGDNEQFF.

The chain joins TRBV7-6 to TRBJ2-7, with D possibly TRBD1 on 5 matching bases. Germline V CDR1 and CDR2: SGHVS, FNYEAQ. The CDR3 runs 14 residues. The germline V and J ends were trimmed by 4 bases and 4 bases, with 14 bases remaining between them. CDR3 bases: TGTGCCAGCAGCTCAGGGCCAGGGTATTACGAGCAGTACTTC. Its translation: CASSSGPGYYEQYF.

V is TRBV9 and J is TRBJ2-3, with 10 bases fitting TRBD1. CDR3 size: 16 residues. In germline, CDR1 is SGDLS, CDR2 YYNGEE. The ends lost 2 bases at V and 3 bases at J; junction bases unmatched: 6. DNA of the CDR3: TGTGCCAGCAGCGTCCGGACAGGGGGACCGACAGATACGCAGTATTTT. It specifies CASSVRTGGPTDTQYF.

The table lists this clone with a few counts. Other DNA sequences of this sample code for an identical CDR3. The CDR3 nucleotides read TGTGCCAGCAGCTTACAGGGGGGGAACACTGAAGCTTTCTTT. Its translation: CASSLQGGNTEAFF. The rearrangement links TRBV11-2 to TRBJ1-1, with TRBD1 identical over 7 bases. The CDR3 consists of 14 residues. V shed 2 bases, J shed 1 base, and the junction held 1 base outside the gene matches. Germline values: CDR1 SGHAT, CDR2 FQNNGV.

V usage is TRBV3-1 (or the pseudogene TRBV3-2) and J usage is TRBJ2-2; D unclear. CDR1 is LGHDT, CDR2 YNNKEL, per germline (reference sequence). V was clipped by 4 bases and J by 5 bases, with 17 bases between them. The CDR3 length is 16 residues. CDR3 coding DNA: TGTGCCAGCAGCCCCCCGGCCGGGTTGAGGACCGGGGAGCTGTTTTTT. Amino acid sequence: CASSPPAGLRTGELFF.

The chain carries TRBV30 and TRBJ1-5; D remains ambiguous. The CDR3 is 15 residues long. Germline CDR1 reads GTSNPN; CDR2 reads SVGIG (reference sequence). Trimming cost V 4 bases and J 5 bases, with 18 bases left between them. The CDR3 bases are TGTGCCTGGACCCGCCTACCTCCCTTTCATCAGCCCCAGCATTTT. This sequence encodes CAWTRLPPFHQPQHF.

This chain joins TRBV30 and TRBJ1-2; tentatively, D is TRBD1 (5 bases). V was cut by 5 bases and J by 8 bases, with 18 bases left in between. In germline, CDR1 is GTSNPN, CDR2 SVGIG (reference sequence). This CDR3 contains 13 residues. The CDR3 reads CAWDSGPFGGYTF. Written as DNA, the CDR3 is TGTGCCTGGGACAGTGGCCCCTTTGGGGGCTACACCTTC. Using reference TRBV30 and TRBJ1-2 for the parts outside the CDR3, the full variable domain is SQTIHQWPATLVQPVGSPLSLECTVEGTSNPNLYWYRQAAGRGLQLLFYSVGIGQISSEVPQNLSASRPQDRQFILSSKKLLLSDSGFYLCAWDSGPFGGYTFGSGTRLTVV.

In this sample, this clone turned up once. The chain joins TRBV19 to TRBJ2-7, with 9 bases matching TRBD1. Germline V gives CDR1 LNHDA, CDR2 SQIVND (reference sequence). The junction had 4 bases not matched to a gene; V was cut back by 5 bases and J by 2 bases. The length of the CDR3 is 14 residues. In DNA, the CDR3 is TGTGCCAGTAGTGAGGACAGGGGCGCCTACGAGCAGTACTTC. Translating it yields CASSEDRGAYEQYF.

The rearrangement uses TRBV19 and TRBJ1-4; 8 bases map to TRBD1. The CDR3 runs 15 residues. V shed 4 bases and J 8 bases; nucleotides not matched to a gene: 9. The germline V gene has CDR1 LNHDA and CDR2 SQIVND (reference sequence). CDR3 in DNA: TGTGCCAGTAGTAGACCCGGACAGGGAAGGGAAAAACTGTTTTTT. This translates into CASSRPGQGREKLFF.

V gene TRBV7-9 combines with J gene TRBJ1-4, with 9 bases aligning to TRBD1. CDR3 length equals 16 residues. Germline V gene lookup returns CDR1 SEHNR and CDR2 FQNEAQ (reference sequence). After removal of 5 bases from V and 8 bases from J, the junction contained 12 bases not matched to a gene. The CDR3 region is CASSPWDREGREKLFF. The CDR3 DNA follows: TGTGCCAGCAGCCCCTGGGACAGGGAAGGAAGAGAAAAACTGTTTTTT.

The chain has TRBV9 and TRBJ1-2; 7 bases match TRBD1. CDR1 is SGDLS, CDR2 YYNGEE, per germline. Trimming at V came to 4 bases and at J to 2 bases, leaving 2 bases not matched to a gene. The CDR3 extends over 13 amino acids. Written as DNA, the CDR3 is TGTGCCAGCAGCCCACAGGGGAACTATGGCTACACCTTC. It yields the protein CASSPQGNYGYTF.

The rearrangement joins TRBV4-3 to TRBJ2-1, with 8 bases identical to TRBD1. Germline lookup yields CDR1 LGHNA and CDR2 YSLEER. V lost 1 base to trimming and J lost 9 bases; unmatched junction nucleotides: 20. The CDR3 has 19 amino acids. DNA for the CDR3: TGCGCCAGCAGCCAAGTCCAGGGAACCCGGGACAGGATATTTGGTGAGCAGTTCTTC. This codes for CASSQVQGTRDRIFGEQFF.